The 9 T cell receptor beta chains below were found in one sample sequenced in a study of blood T cell repertoires in COVID-19. Repertoires were generated with immunoSEQ multiplex PCR, while TCRdb's copy carries only in-frame clones and drops some. The sample lists fewer than 350,000 clones; 70% to 90% were seen once. Specimen: PBMCs or T cells enriched from blood (not recorded which). All receptors come from a young woman who had recovered from COVID-19.

The CDR3 DNA reads as TGTGCCAGCAGCTTAGCGGAGGTGGACACTGAAGCTTTCTTT. Protein: CASSLAEVDTEAFF. The rearrangement links TRBV7-9 to TRBJ1-1, with D unclear. Germline lookup yields CDR1 SEHNR and CDR2 FQNEAQ (reference sequence). Trimming took off 0 bases at V and 3 bases at J, with 8 bases between the two ends. The CDR3 is 14 residues long.

The chain recombines TRBV27 with TRBJ2-7; TRBD1 agrees at 9 bases. The CDR3 runs to 13 residues. The V gene end was trimmed by 4 bases and the J gene end by 7 bases; junction bases not matched to a gene: 5. In germline, CDR1 is MNHEY, CDR2 SMNVEV (reference sequence). In DNA, the CDR3 is TGTGCCAGCAGTTCACAGGGGGCGCTTGAGCAGTACTTC. This translates into CASSSQGALEQYF.

This chain joins TRBV7-2 and TRBJ2-7; 8 nucleotides line up with TRBD1. V was clipped by 1 base and J by 2 bases; unmatched bases: 10. Germline CDR1 reads SGHTA; CDR2 reads FQGNSA. The CDR3 runs to 17 residues. The CDR3 DNA follows: TGTGCCAGCAGCTTAGGCAGGGGGCGATGGTTGCCCTACGAGCAGTACTTC. This translates into CASSLGRGRWLPYEQYF.

The chain links TRBV28 to TRBJ2-1; a possible D gene is TRBD2 (6 bases). CDR1 and CDR2 (germline): MDHEN, SYDVKM. V lost 8 bases to trimming and J lost 8 bases, with 13 bases between them. This CDR3 is built from 12 residues. In nucleotides, the CDR3 is TGTGCCAGCCAGTGGGGGGACTATGAGCAGTTCTTC. Translating gives CASQWGDYEQFF.

The gene calls are TRBV28 and TRBJ1-5, with unresolved D. V was shortened by 5 bases and J by 0 bases, with 14 bases between the two germline ends. CDR3 length: 16 amino acids. CDR1 is MDHEN, CDR2 SYDVKM, per germline. CDR3 sequence reads: CASSPRSGYSNQPQHF. As DNA, the CDR3 is TGTGCCAGCAGTCCCCGCAGCGGCTATAGCAATCAGCCCCAGCATTTT.

This chain connects TRBV29-1 to TRBJ2-1; TRBD1 matches at 8 bases. Trimming removed 1 base from V and 2 bases from J; junction bases left unmatched: 4. The germline CDR1 and CDR2 sequences are SQVTM and ANQGSEA. The CDR3 extends over 15 amino acids. CDR3 sequence: CSVEGQGPTYNEQFF. In DNA, the CDR3 is TGCAGCGTTGAAGGACAGGGGCCTACCTACAATGAGCAGTTCTTC.

V gene TRBV5-1 combines with J gene TRBJ1-2; D uncertain. From germline, CDR1 is SGHRS and CDR2 YFSETQ. Trimming stripped 1 base from V and 4 bases from J, with 20 bases between. The CDR3 length is 17 residues. This CDR3 is CASSLPSPRPTLYGYTF. In DNA form, the CDR3 reads TGCGCCAGCAGCTTGCCATCTCCGAGGCCCACACTCTATGGCTACACCTTC.

Points on this clone: Other DNA sequences in the sample encode the same CDR3. V gene TRBV28 combines with J gene TRBJ1-4, with D hard to call. Trimming cost V 2 bases and J 5 bases, with 3 bases left between them. CDR3 length: 12 residues. Looked up from germline, CDR1 is MDHEN and CDR2 is SYDVKM. The DNA of the CDR3 is TGTGCCAGCAGTTTACCGAATGAAAAACTGTTTTTT. It translates to CASSLPNEKLFF.

V usage is TRBV5-1 and J usage is TRBJ1-6, with D maybe TRBD1 (6 bases). This CDR3 is 13 amino acids long. V shed 5 bases and J shed 7 bases, with 10 bases lying between them. Germline V CDR1 and CDR2: SGHRS, YFSETQ. DNA of the CDR3: TGCGCCAGCAGGACAGGAGAAAATTCACCCCTCCACTTT. Its translation: CASRTGENSPLHF.